Below, 19 T cell receptor beta chains from the same sample are listed, as sequenced in a study of T cell responses to AZD1222 COVID-19 vaccine. Produced via immunoSEQ multiplex PCR; TCRdb's table is partial and in-frame only. The top ten hold approximately 1.6% of the sample, which has around 150,000 clones, around nine tenths seen once. Sample: peripheral blood, taken on day 0 of AZD1222 vaccination. These TCRs come from an adult in good health.

This chain links TRBV30 with TRBJ1-4; 7 positions agree with TRBD1. Germline V gene lookup returns CDR1 GTSNPN and CDR2 SVGIG (reference sequence). The CDR3 loop spans 13 amino acids. J gave up 4 bases and V 5 bases, and 4 bases lay outside the gene matches. CDR3 nucleotides: TGTGCCTGGTCAGCAGGGGGTAATGAAAAACTGTTTTTT. Translation: CAWSAGGNEKLFF.

This chain joins TRBV12-3 or TRBV12-4 and TRBJ1-3; D not resolved. The V end lost 5 bases, the J end lost 4 bases, and 3 bases lay between the germline ends. The CDR3 runs to 11 residues. The CDR3 reads CASSLGNTIYF. For the CDR3, the DNA is TGTGCCAGCAGTCTAGGAAACACCATATATTTT.

The CDR3 coding sequence is TGTGCTAGTGGTATAACACTGAACACTGAAGCTTTCTTT. As protein: CASGITLNTEAFF. V gene TRBV12-5 combines with J gene TRBJ1-1, with D unclear. The CDR3 loop spans 13 amino acids. V shed 5 bases and J shed 0 bases, with 7 bases lying between them. CDR1 and CDR2 (germline): LGHNT, FRNRAP.

V usage is TRBV14 and J usage is TRBJ1-3; TRBD1 might be the D (5 bases). This CDR3 region has 15 residues. The germline V and J ends were trimmed by 4 bases and 0 bases, with 10 bases remaining between them. CDR1 SGHDN and CDR2 FVKESK come from the germline V gene. For the CDR3, the DNA is TGTGCCAGCAGCCCTGGGGGAGTCTCTGGAAACACCATATATTTT. Its protein is CASSPGGVSGNTIYF. Supplemented by reference TRBV14 and TRBJ1-3, the full variable domain reads EAGVTQFPSHSVIEKGQTVTLRCDPISGHDNLYWYRRVMGKEIKFLLHFVKESKQDESGMPNNRFLAERTGGTYSTLKVQPAELEDSGVYFCASSPGGVSGNTIYFGEGSWLTVV.

This clone appeared a single time. The chain combines TRBV25-1 with TRBJ2-1; 8 bases agree with TRBD2. The V gene's germline CDR1 is MGHDK and CDR2 SYGVNS. The CDR3 runs 15 residues. V lost 10 bases, J lost 9 bases, and 17 bases stayed unmatched. In DNA, the CDR3 is TGTGCCACCGGACTTACTAGCGGAAAGCTGGGTGAGCAGTTCTTC. This codes for CATGLTSGKLGEQFF.

The V call is TRBV3-1 (or the pseudogene TRBV3-2), the J call TRBJ2-1; the match to TRBD2 covers 10 bases. The trim removed 4 bases at V and 10 bases at J, leaving 13 bases unmatched. CDR1 and CDR2 from the germline V gene are LGHDT and YNNKEL (reference sequence). The CDR3 extends over 16 amino acids. For the CDR3, the DNA is TGTGCCAGCAGCCCCTCGACCCCTCTAGCGGGAGTGGAGCAGTTCTTC. Translating gives CASSPSTPLAGVEQFF.

This clone appeared a single time. J is TRBJ2-1 and V is TRBV27, with D unresolved. The CDR3 sequence is 13 residues long. CDR1 and CDR2 from the germline V gene are MNHEY and SMNVEV (reference sequence). Between the trimmed V and J ends, which lost 1 base and 9 bases, there was a span of 10 bases. CDR3 nucleotide sequence: TGTGCCAGCAGTTTATTAGATCGTGGTGAGCAGTTCTTC. Translated, it gives CASSLLDRGEQFF.

This clone came up a few times. The genes are TRBV4-2 and TRBJ2-5; D assignment may be TRBD1 or TRBD2 (6 bases each). Trimming removed 4 bases at V and 7 bases at J, with 16 bases between. CDR3 length: 14 residues. CDR1 is LGHNA and CDR2 is YNFKEQ in the germline V gene. The CDR3 bases are TGTGCCAGCAGCCGAAGGGGGGAGGATGGGACCCAGTACTTC. It encodes CASSRRGEDGTQYF.

This chain uses TRBV7-2 with TRBJ1-2, with 11 bases matching TRBD1. The CDR3 has 15 residues. J lost 8 bases, V lost 3 bases, and 8 bases had no gene match. The germline V gene has CDR1 SGHTA and CDR2 FQGNSA. This CDR3 reads CASSLWTGGSRGYTF. The CDR3 coding sequence is TGTGCCAGCAGCTTGTGGACAGGGGGCTCAAGGGGCTACACCTTC. Complete variable domain (other parts from reference TRBV7-2 and TRBJ1-2): GAGVSQSPSNKVTEKGKDVELRCDPISGHTALYWYRQSLGQGLEFLIYFQGNSAPDKSGLPSDRFSAERTGGSVSTLTIQRTQQEDSAVYLCASSLWTGGSRGYTFGSGTRLTVV.

A few counts support this clone. The chain uses TRBV10-3 and TRBJ1-5, with D possibly TRBD1 on 6 matching bases. The V gene lost 7 bases and the J gene lost 5 bases, with 15 bases spanning the gap. The CDR3 is 14 residues long. Per germline, CDR1 ENHRY and CDR2 SYGVKD. This CDR3 reads CAIKGSGEYQPQHF. CDR3 in DNA: TGTGCCATCAAGGGTTCAGGGGAGTATCAGCCCCAGCATTTT.

This clone was seen a handful of times. The rearrangement links TRBV19 to TRBJ2-2, with 7 nucleotides matching TRBD2. The CDR3 has 13 amino acids. V was pared by 5 bases and J by 7 bases, with 4 bases of the junction left unmatched. Per germline, CDR1 LNHDA and CDR2 SQIVND (reference sequence). The CDR3 DNA sequence: TGTGCCAGTAGTGTGGGGAGGGGCGGGGAGCTGTTTTTT. Translation: CASSVGRGGELFF.

In nucleotides, the CDR3 is TGTGCCAGCAGCTCCAGGGGGAAATATGGCTACACCTTC. It yields the protein CASSSRGKYGYTF. J is TRBJ1-2 and V is TRBV7-9; TRBD1 matches at 7 bases. J was trimmed by 5 bases and V by 4 bases; bases with no gene match: 4. Germline-derived CDR1 and CDR2 are SEHNR and FQNEAQ (reference sequence). The length of the CDR3 is 13 residues.

The genes are TRBV25-1 and TRBJ2-1, with TRBD2 identical over 9 bases. CDR3 length: 15 residues. Germline trimming cut 10 bases from V and 7 bases from J; bases unmatched to any gene: 14. CDR1 is MGHDK, CDR2 SYGVNS, per germline. The CDR3: CATRGSGRPGNEQFF. The CDR3 DNA is TGTGCCACCCGCGGGAGCGGGAGGCCGGGGAATGAGCAGTTCTTC.

CDR3 DNA sequence: TGTGCCAGCAGCCCGTACAGGGGGGCCACAGATACGCAGTATTTT. Amino acids: CASSPYRGATDTQYF. The J gene is TRBJ2-3, the V gene TRBV28, with TRBD1 matching over 8 bases. The germline V gene encodes CDR1 MDHEN and CDR2 SYDVKM. The CDR3 has 15 residues. Trimming cost V 6 bases and J 2 bases; bases outside gene matches: 7.

The chain uses TRBV9 and TRBJ1-2; possible D gene TRBD1, 6 bases. This CDR3 is 14 amino acids long. Germline V lookup: CDR1 SGDLS, CDR2 YYNGEE. The V end was cut by 4 bases, the J end by 13 bases, with 23 bases between. This chain's CDR3 is CASSHTTTGSDCTF. The CDR3 DNA sequence: TGTGCCAGCAGCCACACAACGACAGGTTCGGATTGCACCTTC.

The chain recombines TRBV28 with TRBJ1-1; possible D gene TRBD1, 6 bases. The V end was cut by 3 bases, the J end by 0 bases, with 14 bases between. CDR3 length: 16 residues. Germline CDR1 MDHEN, CDR2 SYDVKM. The CDR3 region has the DNA TGTGCCAGCAGTTTGCTGGACAGCCTAATGAACACTGAAGCTTTCTTT. Translating gives CASSLLDSLMNTEAFF. Using reference TRBV28 and TRBJ1-1 for the parts outside the CDR3, the full variable domain is DVKVTQSSRYLVKRTGEKVFLECVQDMDHENMFWYRQDPGLGLRLIYFSYDVKMKEKGDIPEGYSVSREKKERFSLILESASTNQTSMYLCASSLLDSLMNTEAFFGQGTRLTVV.

This rearrangement joins TRBV29-1 to TRBJ1-6; D is perhaps TRBD1 (6 bases). There are 13 residues in the CDR3. Germline V lookup: CDR1 SQVTM, CDR2 ANQGSEA. V dropped 4 bases and J dropped 6 bases, with 10 bases sitting between them. The CDR3: CSVAGALNSPLHF. CDR3 DNA sequence: TGCAGCGTTGCAGGGGCCCTTAATTCACCCCTCCACTTT.

This sequence joins TRBV9 and TRBJ2-4; D is undetermined. Germline V gene data show CDR1 as SGDLS and CDR2 as YYNGEE. With 2 bases removed from V and 0 bases from J, the gap between germline ends came to 6 bases. This CDR3 has 14 amino acids. The CDR3 DNA sequence: TGTGCCAGCAGCGTGACGGTAGCCAAAAACATTCAGTACTTC. It codes for CASSVTVAKNIQYF.

This clone occurred once. This chain joins TRBV13 and TRBJ1-2, with D tentatively TRBD1 (6 bases). V was clipped by 5 bases and J by 2 bases, with 15 bases between them. Germline CDR1 PRHDT, CDR2 FYEKMQ (reference sequence). This CDR3 is built from 15 residues. The DNA of the CDR3 is TGTGCCAGCAGCACCACAGGGCCCTCCAACTATGGCTACACCTTC. It translates to CASSTTGPSNYGYTF.